This is a list of T cell receptor beta chains from one sample in a study of T cell repertoires in cytomegalovirus infection. The antigens of these receptors remain unknown. TCRdb redid the calling of the reads with MiXCR, one entry per CDR3 protein. This sample carries around 750,000 distinct CDR3 sequences, approximately 32% of them seen once, and the ten largest clones take roughly 12%. The specimen comprised cultured CD8+ T cells from PBMCs, sampled from culture after CMV antigen stimulation. All receptors come from a human donor in good health (CMV status not recorded). Some clones in this sample may be carry-over from other donors' samples. The CDR3 runs from the conserved cysteine through the conserved F or W. Each record gives: clone size, J gene, V gene, CDR3 protein. The size field is filled for only some rows; it gives once, few, many or a size class.

clone_size: -
j_call: TRBJ2-2
v_call: TRBV4-2
cdr3_aa: CASSQQGVTGELFF

clone_size: few
j_call: TRBJ2-2
v_call: TRBV6-1
cdr3_aa: CASSEWRLAGGHKNTGELFF

clone_size: few
j_call: TRBJ2-5
v_call: TRBV27
cdr3_aa: CASSGEGTQYF

clone_size: -
j_call: TRBJ2-2
v_call: TRBV6-9
cdr3_aa: CASGTVHTGELFF

clone_size: few
j_call: TRBJ1-6
v_call: TRBV19
cdr3_aa: CASSTGTALGSPLHF

clone_size: -
j_call: TRBJ1-4
v_call: TRBV5-1
cdr3_aa: CASSLDLPQGKNEKLFF

clone_size: -
j_call: TRBJ2-7
v_call: TRBV6-1
cdr3_aa: CASSEESVVTDIYEQYF

clone_size: few
j_call: TRBJ1-2
v_call: TRBV27
cdr3_aa: CASSLSYRLNYGYTF

clone_size: -
j_call: TRBJ1-4
v_call: TRBV4-1
cdr3_aa: CASSRRDQETTNEKLFF

clone_size: few
j_call: TRBJ1-2
v_call: TRBV24-1
cdr3_aa: CATSDPKRGTYGYTF

clone_size: -
j_call: TRBJ2-3
v_call: TRBV28
cdr3_aa: CASSWIITDTQYF

clone_size: many
j_call: TRBJ1-2
v_call: TRBV6-6
cdr3_aa: CASRPGANYGYTF

clone_size: many
j_call: TRBJ2-2
v_call: TRBV7-2
cdr3_aa: CASSLAVGETGELFF

clone_size: -
j_call: TRBJ2-3
v_call: TRBV18
cdr3_aa: CASSQDSLLAVLTDTQYF

clone_size: -
j_call: TRBJ2-7
v_call: TRBV10-3
cdr3_aa: CATWETASYEQYF

clone_size: -
j_call: TRBJ2-1
v_call: TRBV7-9
cdr3_aa: CASSLRVSTAYNEQFF

clone_size: -
j_call: TRBJ1-2
v_call: TRBV7-9
cdr3_aa: CASSSPDVRDGYTF

clone_size: -
j_call: TRBJ1-2
v_call: TRBV5-1
cdr3_aa: CASSPSTGERGYTF

clone_size: -
j_call: TRBJ2-2
v_call: TRBV27
cdr3_aa: CASSFDRGPNTGELFF

clone_size: once
j_call: TRBJ2-3
v_call: TRBV6-2/TRBV6-3
cdr3_aa: CASSTRRSTDTQYF

clone_size: few
j_call: TRBJ2-5
v_call: TRBV4-2
cdr3_aa: CASSQGVLVETQYF

clone_size: -
j_call: TRBJ2-5
v_call: TRBV9
cdr3_aa: CASSTKTSGGDRETQYF